This T cell receptor beta chain was sequenced for a study of blood T cell repertoires in COVID-19. At the level of the study: Some COVID-19 samples were acute and others convalescent; all came from the United States, Italy and Spain.

The table came from immunoSEQ multiplex PCR; TCRdb's copy has only in-frame clones and leaves some out. The table shows roughly 300,000 clones, with more than 70% occurring only once. Germline V gene data show CDR1 as SGHAT and CDR2 as FQNNGV. Trimming stripped 6 bases from V and 10 bases from J, with 19 bases between. The length of the CDR3 is 14 residues. The sequenced sample was peripheral blood. The chain recombines TRBV11-2 with TRBJ2-1; tentative D call: TRBD2 (5 bases). The TCR comes from a woman aged 45-59 years with acute or convalescent COVID-19. CDR3 DNA: TGTGCCAGCAGGGCGAGCGCTCGAACGGGGGAGCAGTTCTTC. Its protein is CASRASARTGEQFF.